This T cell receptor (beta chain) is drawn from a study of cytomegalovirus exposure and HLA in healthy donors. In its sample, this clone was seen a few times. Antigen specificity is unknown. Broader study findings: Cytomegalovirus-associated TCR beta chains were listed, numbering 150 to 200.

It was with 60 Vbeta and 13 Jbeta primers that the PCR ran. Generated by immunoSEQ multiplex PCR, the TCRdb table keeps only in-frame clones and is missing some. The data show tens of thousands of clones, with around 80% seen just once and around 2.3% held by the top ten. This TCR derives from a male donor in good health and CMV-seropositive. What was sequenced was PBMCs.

For the CDR3, the DNA is TGCGCCAGCAGCCTATGGACAGGGACTAATGAAAAACTGTTTTTT. It translates to CASSLWTGTNEKLFF. This chain links TRBV4-1 with TRBJ1-4, with TRBD1 matching over 8 bases. J was trimmed by 2 bases and V by 4 bases; bases with no gene match: 3. Germline V lookup: CDR1 MGHRA, CDR2 YSYEKL. There are 15 residues in the CDR3.